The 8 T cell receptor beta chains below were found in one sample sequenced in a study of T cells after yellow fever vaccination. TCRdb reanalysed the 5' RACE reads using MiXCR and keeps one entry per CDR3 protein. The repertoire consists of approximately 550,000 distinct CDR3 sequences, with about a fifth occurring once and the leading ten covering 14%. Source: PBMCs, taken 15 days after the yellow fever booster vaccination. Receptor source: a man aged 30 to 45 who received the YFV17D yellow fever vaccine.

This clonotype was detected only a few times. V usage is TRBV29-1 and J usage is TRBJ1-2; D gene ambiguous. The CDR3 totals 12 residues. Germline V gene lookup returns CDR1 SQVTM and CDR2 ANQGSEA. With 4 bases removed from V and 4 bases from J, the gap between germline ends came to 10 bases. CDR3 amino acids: CSVVTGVYGYTF. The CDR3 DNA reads TGCAGCGTTGTGACCGGGGTCTATGGCTACACCTTC.

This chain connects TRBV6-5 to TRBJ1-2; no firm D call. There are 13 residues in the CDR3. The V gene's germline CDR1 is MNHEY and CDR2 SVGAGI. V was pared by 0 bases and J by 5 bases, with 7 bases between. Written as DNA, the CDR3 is TGTGCCAGCAGTTACTCGAGGATTTATGGCTACACCTTC. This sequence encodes CASSYSRIYGYTF.

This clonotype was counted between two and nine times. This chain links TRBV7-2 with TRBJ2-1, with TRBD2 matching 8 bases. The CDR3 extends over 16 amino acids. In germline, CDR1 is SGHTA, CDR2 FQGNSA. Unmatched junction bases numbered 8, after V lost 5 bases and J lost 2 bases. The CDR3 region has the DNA TGTGCCAGCAGCCTACCTAGCGGGCCCACCTACAATGAGCAGTTCTTC. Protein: CASSLPSGPTYNEQFF.

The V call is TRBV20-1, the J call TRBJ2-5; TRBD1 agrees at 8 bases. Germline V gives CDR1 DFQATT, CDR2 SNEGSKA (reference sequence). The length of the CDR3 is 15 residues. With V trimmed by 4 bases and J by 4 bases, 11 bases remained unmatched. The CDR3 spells CSAKRQGRSSETQYF. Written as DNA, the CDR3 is TGCAGTGCTAAAAGACAGGGGAGAAGTTCAGAGACCCAGTACTTC.

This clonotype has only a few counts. The CDR3 bases are TGCGCCAGCAGCCAAGAAAGGCCTAGCGGGAGGGCCTTTACAGATACGCAGTATTTT. This encodes CASSQERPSGRAFTDTQYF. V and J are TRBV4-3 and TRBJ2-3; 12 nucleotides line up with TRBD2. The CDR3 length is 19 residues. The germline CDR1 and CDR2 sequences are LGHNA and YSLEER. J gave up 3 bases and V 0 bases, and 10 bases lay outside the gene matches.

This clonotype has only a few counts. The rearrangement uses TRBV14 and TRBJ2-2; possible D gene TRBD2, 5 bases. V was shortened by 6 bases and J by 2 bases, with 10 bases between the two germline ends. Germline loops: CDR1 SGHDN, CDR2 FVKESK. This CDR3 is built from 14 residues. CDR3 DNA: TGTGCCAGCAGGAGGAGGATCAACACCGGGGAGCTGTTTTTT. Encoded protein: CASRRRINTGELFF.

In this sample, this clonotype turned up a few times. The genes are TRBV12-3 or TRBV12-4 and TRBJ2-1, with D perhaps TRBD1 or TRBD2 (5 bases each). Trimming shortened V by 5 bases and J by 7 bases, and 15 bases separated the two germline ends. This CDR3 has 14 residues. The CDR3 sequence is CASSRAGGENEQFF. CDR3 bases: TGTGCCAGCAGTCGAGCTGGGGGAGAGAATGAGCAGTTCTTC.

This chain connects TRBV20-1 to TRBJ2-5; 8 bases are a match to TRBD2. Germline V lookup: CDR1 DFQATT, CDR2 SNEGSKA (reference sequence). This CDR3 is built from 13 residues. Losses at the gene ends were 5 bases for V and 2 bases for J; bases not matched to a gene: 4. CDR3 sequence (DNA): TGCAGTGCTGGGAGCGGGAGACAAGAGACCCAGTACTTC. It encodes CSAGSGRQETQYF.